This T cell receptor (beta chain) was identified in a study of T cell repertoires in cytomegalovirus infection. TCRdb itself ran the reads through MiXCR, one entry per CDR3 protein. The sample contains more than 250,000 distinct CDR3 sequences, 20% to 30% of which appear only once. The CDR3 has 13 residues. V dropped 5 bases and J dropped 2; count of bases not matched to a gene: 5. Per the germline V gene, CDR1 is GTSNPN and CDR2 is SVGIG (reference sequence). Notes on this clonotype: Its specificity is not known.

Material: cultured PBMCs, obtained from culture after CMV antigen stimulation. This chain connects TRBV30 to TRBJ2-5; 7 bases line up with TRBD1. The source of this sequence is a human donor in good health (CMV status not recorded). Some clones in this sample may be carry-over from other donors' samples. CDR3 loop: CAWLGTEQETQYF. CDR3 nucleotide sequence: TGTGCCTGGCTCGGGACAGAACAAGAGACCCAGTACTTC.